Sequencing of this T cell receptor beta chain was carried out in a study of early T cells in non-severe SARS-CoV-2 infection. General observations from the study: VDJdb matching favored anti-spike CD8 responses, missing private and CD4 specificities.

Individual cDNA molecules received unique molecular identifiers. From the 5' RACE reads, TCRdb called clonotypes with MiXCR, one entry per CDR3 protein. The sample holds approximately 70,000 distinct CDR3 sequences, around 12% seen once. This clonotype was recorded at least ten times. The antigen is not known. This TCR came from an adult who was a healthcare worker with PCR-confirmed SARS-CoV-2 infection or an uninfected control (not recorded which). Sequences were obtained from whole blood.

CDR3 DNA: TGTGCCAGCAGCCCAGACATGAACACTGAAGCTTTCTTT. Translation: CASSPDMNTEAFF. The J gene is TRBJ1-1, the V gene TRBV5-4; no clear D gene. There are 13 residues in the CDR3. The germline V gene has CDR1 SGHNT and CDR2 YYREEE (reference sequence). The germline V and J ends were trimmed by 4 bases and 0 bases, with 7 bases remaining between them.